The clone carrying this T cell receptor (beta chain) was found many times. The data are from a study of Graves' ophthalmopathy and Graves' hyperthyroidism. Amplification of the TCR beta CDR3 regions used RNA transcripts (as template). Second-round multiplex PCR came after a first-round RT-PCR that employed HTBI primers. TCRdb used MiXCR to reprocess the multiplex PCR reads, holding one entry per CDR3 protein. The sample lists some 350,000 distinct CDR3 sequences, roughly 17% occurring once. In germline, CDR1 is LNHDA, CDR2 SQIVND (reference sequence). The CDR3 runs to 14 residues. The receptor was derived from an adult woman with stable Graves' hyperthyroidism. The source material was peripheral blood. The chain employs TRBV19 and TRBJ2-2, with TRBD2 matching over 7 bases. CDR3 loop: CATGGSILGGELFF. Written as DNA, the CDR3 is TGTGCGACCGGGGGGTCGATACTCGGCGGGGAGCTGTTTTTT.